The rows below give T cell receptor beta chains drawn from one sample of a study of blood T cell repertoires in COVID-19. Repertoires were generated with immunoSEQ multiplex PCR, while TCRdb's copy carries only in-frame clones and drops some. The sample lists roughly 87,000 clones; about 85% were seen once. Sequencing was performed on peripheral blood. The receptors derive from a woman older than 75 with COVID-19, enrolled during active disease. CDR3s include the opening cysteine and the closing phenylalanine or tryptophan. D genes are given only for firm matches. Size tells how often a clone was seen (once, few, many) or the class of an expanded clone, and some rows leave it out.

clone_size,cdr3_length,v_call,d_call,j_call,cdr3_nt,cdr3_aa
NA,14,TRBV5-1,NA,TRBJ2-2,TGCGCCAGCAGCTTGGCTTTAAACACCGGGGAGCTGTTTTTT,CASSLALNTGELFF
NA,13,TRBV6-2/TRBV6-3,NA,TRBJ1-2,TGTGCCAGCAGCGACCCAGGGCCTGGAGGCTACACCTTC,CASSDPGPGGYTF
few,15,TRBV4-2,NA,TRBJ1-5,TGTGCCAGCAGCCAAGCGGCAGGGGATAATCAGCCCCAGCATTTT,CASSQAAGDNQPQHF
NA,15,TRBV4-2,NA,TRBJ2-3,TGTGCCAGCAGCACCCGACTAGGCGGCACAGATACGCAGTATTTT,CASSTRLGGTDTQYF
NA,13,TRBV7-2,NA,TRBJ1-3,TGTGCCAGCAGCTCCCTGGCCGGAAACACCATATATTTT,CASSSLAGNTIYF
few,18,TRBV5-1,TRBD1,TRBJ2-7,TGCGCCAGCAGCTTGACGGGACAGGGCTTTGGTATTAGGGACGAGCAGTACTTC,CASSLTGQGFGIRDEQYF
once,15,TRBV12-5,TRBD2,TRBJ2-1,TGTGCTAGTGGTTTGGTTCTAGCGGGGAGGATTGAGCAGTTCTTC,CASGLVLAGRIEQFF
few,17,TRBV4-1,NA,TRBJ1-3,TGCGCCAGCAGCCTGATTGAGGGCTTCCTCTCTGGAAACACCATATATTTT,CASSLIEGFLSGNTIYF
NA,16,TRBV7-2,TRBD2,TRBJ2-1,TGTGCCAGCAGCTACACCACTAGCGGGAGGAGTAATGAGCAGTTCTTC,CASSYTTSGRSNEQFF
NA,14,TRBV9,NA,TRBJ2-7,TGTGCCAGCAGCGTATACCCTAGCTCCTACGAGCAGTACTTC,CASSVYPSSYEQYF
NA,16,TRBV27,TRBD2,TRBJ2-1,TGTGCCAGCAGGACGGGGGGTAGCGGCTCCTACAATGAGCAGTTCTTC,CASRTGGSGSYNEQFF
NA,14,TRBV9,NA,TRBJ1-1,TGTGCCAGCAGCTTGACAAGAGTGTCCGCCGAAGCTTTCTTT,CASSLTRVSAEAFF
once,14,TRBV7-9,NA,TRBJ2-3,TGTGCCAGCAGCTTACGGGATGGCACAGATACGCAGTATTTT,CASSLRDGTDTQYF
NA,15,TRBV10-1,TRBD2,TRBJ2-3,TGCGCCAGCAGTGATCCCCGACTAGCGGTAAATACGCAGTATTTT,CASSDPRLAVNTQYF
NA,15,TRBV7-3,TRBD2,TRBJ2-3,TGTGCCAGCAGCTTCATAGCGGGAGTAACAGATACGCAGTATTTT,CASSFIAGVTDTQYF
few,16,TRBV21-1,NA,TRBJ1-5,TGTGCCAGCATCCCCCGGGGGGGTCGAGGGCATCAGCCCCAGCATTTT,CASIPRGGRGHQPQHF
NA,16,TRBV3-1/TRBV3-2,NA,TRBJ1-3,TGTGCCAGCAGCCTAAGGACATTGAGCTCTGGAAACACCATATATTTT,CASSLRTLSSGNTIYF
once,16,TRBV30,NA,TRBJ2-7,TGTGCCTGGGAGCCCCCTAGTTCGACTTACTCCTACGAGCAGTACTTC,CAWEPPSSTYSYEQYF
NA,15,TRBV10-3,NA,TRBJ2-3,TGTGCCATCAAAAGGGCTAGCGCAAGCACAGATACGCAGTATTTT,CAIKRASASTDTQYF
NA,17,TRBV4-1,TRBD1,TRBJ1-4,TGCGCCAGCAGCCAAGATCCGGGGACAGGGTATCATGAAAAACTGTTTTTT,CASSQDPGTGYHEKLFF
NA,14,TRBV18,TRBD1,TRBJ1-5,TGTGCCAGCTCACCTGACAGGGGGTCTCAGCCCCAGCATTTT,CASSPDRGSQPQHF
once,14,TRBV10-1,NA,TRBJ2-2,TGCGCCAGCAGGGAGGGCCTGTACACCGGGGAGCTGTTTTTT,CASREGLYTGELFF
once,13,TRBV19,NA,TRBJ2-3,TGTGCCAGTACCCCCCAGGGAGGACGAATAAAGTATTTT,CASTPQGGRIKYF
NA,15,TRBV7-2,TRBD1,TRBJ1-2,TGTGCCAGCAGCCCAGGACAGGGAGAGGATTATGGCTACACCTTC,CASSPGQGEDYGYTF
NA,16,TRBV19,TRBD2,TRBJ2-3,TGTGCCAGCAAACCGTCCGGGACTAGCGTCTCAGATACGCAGTATTTT,CASKPSGTSVSDTQYF
NA,14,TRBV5-5,TRBD1,TRBJ2-3,TGTGCCAGCAGCAATCCACAGGGGGCAGATACGCAGTATTTT,CASSNPQGADTQYF
once,14,TRBV5-5,NA,TRBJ2-3,TGTGCCAGCAGCTTGGACAGGGGCACAGATACGCAGTATTTT,CASSLDRGTDTQYF
few,12,TRBV29-1,NA,TRBJ2-7,TGCAGCGTTGATCTAGGGGGAGACGAGCAGTACTTC,CSVDLGGDEQYF
NA,12,TRBV10-3,NA,TRBJ2-1,TGTGCCATCAACGGGGGTCTCGATGAGCAGTTCTTC,CAINGGLDEQFF
NA,15,TRBV27,NA,TRBJ1-1,TGTGCCAGCAGTGACCATCCACGCGGGAACACTGAAGCTTTCTTT,CASSDHPRGNTEAFF
NA,15,TRBV9,NA,TRBJ1-3,TGTGCCAGCAGCGCCTTACAGGGCGGTGGAAACACCATATATTTT,CASSALQGGGNTIYF
NA,15,TRBV5-6,NA,TRBJ1-1,TGTGCCAGCAGCTGGTACGGGTCGTGGGACACTGAAGCTTTCTTT,CASSWYGSWDTEAFF
NA,17,TRBV7-2,TRBD2,TRBJ2-1,TGTGCCAGCAGCGTCAGACCGGGACTAGCGGGACTCAATGAGCAGTTCTTC,CASSVRPGLAGLNEQFF
once,16,TRBV30,NA,TRBJ1-3,TGTGCCTGGAGTGTACGGAGGCATAGCTCTGGAAACACCATATATTTT,CAWSVRRHSSGNTIYF
NA,14,TRBV18,TRBD1,TRBJ1-1,TGTGCCAGCTCAAGACAGGGAATCGGCACTGAAGCTTTCTTT,CASSRQGIGTEAFF
few,14,TRBV27,TRBD1,TRBJ2-7,TGTGCCAGCAGAGGGACAGGGCTCTCCTACGAGCAGTACTTC,CASRGTGLSYEQYF
NA,15,TRBV18,TRBD1,TRBJ1-1,TGTGCCAGCTCACCGACCGGGACAGGGGGCACTGAAGCTTTCTTT,CASSPTGTGGTEAFF
NA,18,TRBV5-1,TRBD1,TRBJ1-2,TGCGCCAGCAGCTTGATGGGATTACAGGGGGCGTTGGGGTATGGCTACACCTTC,CASSLMGLQGALGYGYTF
NA,20,TRBV24-1,TRBD1,TRBJ2-5,TGTGCCACCAGTGATTTGGGTATCGTTCAGGGGGCAAGTTCTAAAGAGACCCAGTACTTC,CATSDLGIVQGASSKETQYF
NA,15,TRBV2,NA,TRBJ1-2,TGTGCCAGCAGTGCGGGTAGGGGAAAAGGATATGGCTACACCTTC,CASSAGRGKGYGYTF
NA,18,TRBV18,TRBD2,TRBJ2-1,TGTGCCAGCTCACCACTCGCCGGACTAGCGGGGACCCAGGATGAGCAGTTCTTC,CASSPLAGLAGTQDEQFF
NA,16,TRBV7-2,TRBD1,TRBJ2-1,TGTGCCAGCAGCTTTACCAGGGGGCGCTTTTCGGGCGAGCAGTTCTTC,CASSFTRGRFSGEQFF
NA,17,TRBV4-2,TRBD2,TRBJ2-3,TGTGCCAGCAGCCCCGCGGCCGTAGCGGGGCGGGCAGATACGCAGTATTTT,CASSPAAVAGRADTQYF
once,15,TRBV9,NA,TRBJ2-1,TGTGCCAGCAGCGTAGCTATCCGGACTGACAATGAGCAGTTCTTC,CASSVAIRTDNEQFF
NA,16,TRBV11-3,TRBD2,TRBJ2-1,TGTGCCAGCAGCACCGGACTAGCGGGGGGTTACAATGAGCAGTTCTTC,CASSTGLAGGYNEQFF
NA,16,TRBV7-2,TRBD1,TRBJ1-5,TGTGCCAGCAGCTTACAGACAGGGGGAGACAATCAGCCCCAGCATTTT,CASSLQTGGDNQPQHF
NA,16,TRBV3-1/TRBV3-2,NA,TRBJ2-5,TGTGCCAGCAGCCAAGAAGGTAGCGCGAAACAAGAGACCCAGTACTTC,CASSQEGSAKQETQYF
once,14,TRBV11-1,NA,TRBJ2-3,TGTGCCAGCAGTGCGGGGCGTTTCCCAGATACGCAGTATTTT,CASSAGRFPDTQYF
NA,15,TRBV5-1,TRBD1,TRBJ1-4,TGCGCCAGCAGACCTGGGGGCAGGGGGTATGAAAAACTGTTTTTT,CASRPGGRGYEKLFF
NA,17,TRBV7-9,NA,TRBJ1-1,TGTGCCAGCAGCCGAGGGGCGGGGGGCGGCATGAACACTGAAGCTTTCTTT,CASSRGAGGGMNTEAFF
few,14,TRBV2,NA,TRBJ2-7,TGTGCCAGCAGTGTGCGGGGACCCCACTACGAGCAGTACTTC,CASSVRGPHYEQYF
NA,12,TRBV6-6,NA,TRBJ1-1,TGTGCCAGCAGCCTCATGTTCAGAGAAGCTTTCTTT,CASSLMFREAFF
NA,12,TRBV6-5,NA,TRBJ1-2,TGTGCCAGCAGTTACTCGTTGCGAGACTACACCTTC,CASSYSLRDYTF
once,12,TRBV19,NA,TRBJ2-1,TGTGCCAGCGAGGGAATCTACAATGAGCAGTTCTTC,CASEGIYNEQFF
NA,14,TRBV10-3,NA,TRBJ2-3,TGTGCCATCAGTGAGTGGGGGCCAGGAGATACGCAGTATTTT,CAISEWGPGDTQYF
NA,14,TRBV19,NA,TRBJ1-2,TGTGCCAGTAGTATTGGAGGGGTAGAGTATGGCTACACCTTC,CASSIGGVEYGYTF
NA,14,TRBV7-3,NA,TRBJ2-3,TGTGCCAGCAGCGAGGACAGAGACATCGATACGCAGTATTTT,CASSEDRDIDTQYF
NA,15,TRBV19,TRBD1,TRBJ2-7,TGTGCCAGTAGTATAGGGGACAGACTTCTACACGAGCAGTACTTC,CASSIGDRLLHEQYF
NA,14,TRBV3-1/TRBV3-2,TRBD1,TRBJ2-5,TGTGCCAGCCGCTTTCTGGACAGGGGCGAGACCCAGTACTTC,CASRFLDRGETQYF
NA,16,TRBV27,NA,TRBJ1-6,TGTGCCAGCAGTTTATTCGTGGGGGCAGGAGGTTCACCCCTCCACTTT,CASSLFVGAGGSPLHF